The clone carrying this T cell receptor (beta chain) was observed a handful of times. Antigen specificity is unknown. The TCRbeta library incorporated unique molecular identifiers. TCRdb called the PCR reads again in MiXCR, with one record for every CDR3 protein. The repertoire includes hundreds of thousands of distinct CDR3 sequences, about 12% of them detected once, and 0.79% sits in the top ten. The data stem from a study of T-cell reconstitution after alpha-beta-depleted transplantation in children. Trimming removed 0 bases from V and 4 bases from J, with 16 bases in between. The CDR3 totals 16 residues. Germline values: CDR1 SGHKS, CDR2 YYEKEE (reference sequence). Notes on the study in general: From newly produced T cells came most of the T-cell counts and diversity one year after transplant. From surviving recipient T cells and thymic progenitors came the high day-60 TCRbeta diversity observed in some patients. Several hundred expanded graft clones reportedly gave rise to the alpha-beta T cells present about two months after transplant.

Material: PBMCs, obtained before TCRalphabeta/CD19-depleted stem cell transplant. This rearrangement joins TRBV5-5 to TRBJ2-5; D perhaps matches TRBD1 (6 bases). The clonotype was recovered from a girl aged 2 to 9 with congenital amegakaryocytic thrombocytopenia, due to receive a stem cell transplant. The CDR3 coding sequence is TGTGCCAGCAGCTTGGTCGGTAGGGGGTTGGGAGAGACCCAGTACTTC. It translates to CASSLVGRGLGETQYF. The whole variable domain, remainder taken from reference TRBV5-5 and TRBJ2-5, is DAGVTQSPTHLIKTRGQQVTLRCSPISGHKSVSWYQQVLGQGPQFIFQYYEKEERGRGNFPDRFSARQFPNYSSELNVNALLLGDSALYLCASSLVGRGLGETQYFGPGTRLLVL.